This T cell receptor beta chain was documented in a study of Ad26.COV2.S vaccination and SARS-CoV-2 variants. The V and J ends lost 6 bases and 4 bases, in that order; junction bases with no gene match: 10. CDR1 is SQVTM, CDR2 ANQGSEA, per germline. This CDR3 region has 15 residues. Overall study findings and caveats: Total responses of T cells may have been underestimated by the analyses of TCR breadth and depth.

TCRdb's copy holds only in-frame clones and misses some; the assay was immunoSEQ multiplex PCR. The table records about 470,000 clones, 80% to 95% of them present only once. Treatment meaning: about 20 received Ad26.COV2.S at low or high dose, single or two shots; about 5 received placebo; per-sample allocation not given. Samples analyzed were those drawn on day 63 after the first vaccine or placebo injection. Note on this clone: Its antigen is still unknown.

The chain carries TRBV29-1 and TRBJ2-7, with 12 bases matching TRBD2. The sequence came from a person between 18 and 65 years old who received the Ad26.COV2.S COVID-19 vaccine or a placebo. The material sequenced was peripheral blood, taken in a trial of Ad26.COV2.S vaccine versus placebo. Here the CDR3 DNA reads TGCAGCGTCCGCCCCGGGACTAGCGGGTCTTACGAGCAGTACTTC. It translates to CSVRPGTSGSYEQYF.